This T cell receptor (beta chain) derives from a study of molecular identifiers for immune sequencing clone quantification. In this sample, this clonotype turned up many times. The use of previously described methods and listed TCR primers produced the bulk TCR libraries. Each CDR3 protein is one row after TCRdb ran MiXCR on the PCR reads. The sample includes under 650,000 distinct CDR3 sequences, approximately 20% of them seen just once. Germline CDR1 reads MNHEY; CDR2 reads SMNVEV (reference sequence). The CDR3 covers 16 residues. V gave up 5 bases and J gave up 4 bases, with 21 bases separating them.

The sequence was obtained from a human donor in good health. Some libraries in this study had Jurkat cell RNA spiked in. The sequenced sample consisted of naive CD8+ T cells from blood, with Jurkat cell RNA spiked in. The sample's subset: FACS-sorted CD8+CD4-CCR7+CD45RA+ naive T cells. The chain links TRBV27 to TRBJ2-7, with D possibly matching TRBD2 (6 bases). CDR3 sequence: CASSLTRDSFRYEQYF. The CDR3 DNA follows: TGTGCCAGCAGTCTGACCCGGGACTCGTTTCGGTACGAGCAGTACTTC.